These 20 T cell receptor beta chains came from one sample sequenced in a study of blood T cells in healthy people across ages. A second about 6 to 11 cycle PCR used barcoded and J-beta primers. TCRdb ran MiXCR on the 5' RACE reads and lists one entry per CDR3 protein. The sample lists 700,000 to 900,000 distinct CDR3 sequences, roughly 50% seen once, with about 42% in the top ten. The source material was blood. These receptors all stem from a man aged 80 or over in good health.

V gene TRBV27 combines with J gene TRBJ2-7; 13 nucleotides line up with TRBD2. This CDR3 has 16 amino acids. V shed 3 bases and J 4 bases; nucleotides not matched to a gene: 6. Per germline, CDR1 MNHEY and CDR2 SMNVEV (reference sequence). CDR3: CASSFLTSGRTYEQYF. For the CDR3, the DNA is TGTGCCAGCAGTTTCCTGACTAGCGGGAGGACATACGAGCAGTACTTC.

The chain joins TRBV6-6 to TRBJ2-5, with D tentatively TRBD2 (6 bases). Germline CDR1 and CDR2: MNHNY and SVGAGI (reference sequence). Between the trimmed V and J ends, which lost 3 bases and 4 bases, there was a span of 12 bases. The CDR3 is made up of 14 amino acids. CDR3 residues: CASSYAGHGETQYF. The CDR3, as DNA: TGTGCCAGCAGTTATGCGGGGCACGGAGAGACCCAGTACTTC.

The table lists this clonotype with a count of one. This chain links TRBV6-2 or TRBV6-3 with TRBJ2-5; TRBD2 matches 11 bases. Unmatched junction bases numbered 7, after V lost 2 bases and J lost 5 bases. The CDR3 sequence is 16 residues long. Germline V gene lookup returns CDR1 MNHEY and CDR2 SVGEGT. CDR3 coding DNA: TGTGCCAGCAGTTACCTTAGCGGGAGGGCCGGGGAGACCCAGTACTTC. Its translation: CASSYLSGRAGETQYF.

This clonotype was counted a few times. The chain carries TRBV29-1 and TRBJ2-7; TRBD1 matches at 8 bases. V trimming: 7 bases; J trimming: 5 bases; junction bases outside the gene matches: 7. The germline gives CDR1 SQVTM, CDR2 ANQGSEA. This CDR3 has 12 amino acids. CDR3 region: CSARQGLDEQYF. CDR3 in DNA: TGCAGCGCCCGACAGGGGCTCGACGAGCAGTACTTC.

This clonotype appeared a few times. The rearrangement joins TRBV28 to TRBJ2-1; D perhaps matches TRBD1 (6 bases). The CDR3 length is 16 residues. Germline V CDR1 and CDR2: MDHEN, SYDVKM. Trimming shortened V by 8 bases and J by 3 bases, and 20 bases separated the two germline ends. The CDR3 DNA reads as TGTGCCAGCGGGGGCTTATCGGGACAAGACTACAATGAGCAGTTCTTC. It is translated as CASGGLSGQDYNEQFF. The variable domain in full, completed from reference TRBV28 and TRBJ2-1, reads DVKVTQSSRYLVKRTGEKVFLECVQDMDHENMFWYRQDPGLGLRLIYFSYDVKMKEKGDIPEGYSVSREKKERFSLILESASTNQTSMYLCASGGLSGQDYNEQFFGPGTRLTVL.

In its sample, this clonotype was seen once. One junction end does not reproduce the germline sequence, and a read error may be involved. The rearrangement links TRBV7-2 to TRBJ1-4, with D possibly being TRBD1 (5 bases). The CDR3 is 13 amino acids. Germline V gene sequence: CDR1 SGHTA, CDR2 FQGNSA. The CDR3 spells CVSQRGGNEKLFF. The CDR3 DNA reads as TGTGTCAGCCAAAGGGGAGGAAATGAAAAACTGTTTTTT. Together with reference TRBV7-2 and TRBJ1-4, the CDR3 gives the full variable domain: GAGVSQSPSNKVTEKGKDVELRCDPISGHTALYWYRQSLGQGLEFLIYFQGNSAPDKSGLPSDRFSAERTGGSVSTLTIQRTQQEDSAVYLCVSQRGGNEKLFFGSGTQLSVL.

This clonotype was counted only a few times. The chain links TRBV20-1 to TRBJ2-3; 9 bases match TRBD1. CDR3 length equals 12 residues. The J segment lost 5 bases and the V segment lost 8 bases, leaving 5 bases of the junction unmatched. The germline V gene has CDR1 DFQATT and CDR2 SNEGSKA (reference sequence). CDR3 residues: CSLGQGVDTQYF. The CDR3 DNA reads as TGCAGTCTGGGACAGGGTGTAGATACGCAGTATTTT.

This chain uses TRBV27 with TRBJ2-4, with TRBD2 matching 11 bases. The J call may be in error: the DNA end matches TRBJ2-7 better. This CDR3 has 15 amino acids. CDR1 MNHEY and CDR2 SMNVEV come from the germline V gene (reference sequence). The DNA of the CDR3 is TGTGCCAGCAGTGCCCGACTAGCGGGACTCAACGAGCAGTACTTC. It translates to CASSARLAGLNEQYF.

V gene TRBV20-1 combines with J gene TRBJ2-5; 7 bases map to TRBD1. The germline V gene has CDR1 DFQATT and CDR2 SNEGSKA (reference sequence). The V gene end was trimmed by 2 bases and the J gene end by 11 bases; junction bases not matched to a gene: 20. The CDR3 sequence is 16 residues long. CDR3 sequence: CSARRSAGGIGNEQYF. In DNA, the CDR3 is TGCAGTGCTAGACGATCGGCAGGGGGTATTGGTAATGAGCAGTACTTC.

The chain uses TRBV15 and TRBJ2-3, with TRBD2 matching over 12 bases. The CDR3 length is 15 residues. Germline lookup yields CDR1 LNHNV and CDR2 YYDKDF (reference sequence). V lost 3 bases, J lost 5 bases, and 3 bases stayed unmatched. The CDR3 sequence: CATSRVTSGGDTQYF. The CDR3 bases are TGTGCCACCAGCAGGGTGACTAGCGGGGGAGATACGCAGTATTTT.

The rearrangement joins TRBV5-1 to TRBJ2-1, with D unclear. Germline V gives CDR1 SGHRS, CDR2 YFSETQ. This CDR3 is 14 amino acids long. V gave up 6 bases and J gave up 9 bases, with 19 bases separating them. The CDR3 coding sequence is TGCGCCAGCAAGCTTCGGGCTGGGTCCCTTGAGCAGTTCTTC. This gives the protein CASKLRAGSLEQFF.

This clonotype was counted only a few times. The chain couples TRBV5-5 to TRBJ2-1; 8 positions match TRBD2. CDR3 size: 14 residues. The germline CDR1 and CDR2 sequences are SGHKS and YYEKEE (reference sequence). V shed 7 bases, J shed 7 bases, and the junction held 10 bases outside the gene matches. The CDR3 DNA reads as TGTGCCAGCGCTACTATTACGGGAGGGAATGAGCAGTTCTTC. As protein: CASATITGGNEQFF.

The table lists this clonotype with a few counts. The chain couples TRBV6-5 to TRBJ1-2; D remains unclear. The V and J ends lost 2 bases and 6 bases respectively, with 10 bases between them. The CDR3 spans 13 residues. Germline V lookup: CDR1 MNHEY, CDR2 SVGAGI. The CDR3 bases are TGTGCCAGCAGTTACACTTTGGACCATGGCTACACCTTC. Protein: CASSYTLDHGYTF.

Only one count was recorded for this clonotype. V gene TRBV7-8 combines with J gene TRBJ2-1, with 7 bases that match TRBD1. Germline CDR1 is SGHVS and CDR2 is FQNEAQ. The CDR3 contains 16 residues. Trimming removed 5 bases from V and 3 bases from J; junction bases left unmatched: 10. DNA of the CDR3: TGTGCCAGCAGCCCAGAAGGGGGCTGGGGCTACAATGAGCAGTTCTTC. It yields the protein CASSPEGGWGYNEQFF.

A few counts support this clonotype. The chain links TRBV20-1 to TRBJ2-4; 8 bases fit TRBD1. The J call could be wrong; TRBJ2-7 is a better fit for the DNA end. The CDR3 extends over 13 amino acids. Germline CDR1 DFQATT, CDR2 SNEGSKA (reference sequence). The CDR3 region is CSASQGARYEQYF. CDR3 DNA: TGCAGTGCCTCCCAGGGGGCTAGATACGAGCAGTACTTC.

CDR3 DNA sequence: TGTGCCAGCAGTTCCCCTGACGGCACAGGGGAAGGGGCCAACGTCCTGACTTTC. Its translation is CASSSPDGTGEGANVLTF. The chain recombines TRBV6-5 with TRBJ2-6, with 7 bases that match TRBD1. CDR1 and CDR2 from the germline V gene are MNHEY and SVGAGI. Germline trimming cut 4 bases from V and 4 bases from J; bases unmatched to any gene: 13. This CDR3 is 18 amino acids long.

The chain links TRBV5-1 to TRBJ1-5; TRBD1 matches at 7 bases. Germline V gene sequence: CDR1 SGHRS, CDR2 YFSETQ. Unmatched junction bases numbered 8, after V lost 2 bases and J lost 6 bases. CDR3 length equals 15 residues. The CDR3 reads CASSLTPWTGQPQHF. In nucleotides, the CDR3 is TGCGCCAGCAGCTTAACCCCTTGGACAGGTCAGCCCCAGCATTTT.

The J gene is TRBJ1-2, the V gene TRBV7-9; D not certain. The germline V gene encodes CDR1 SEHNR and CDR2 FQNEAQ (reference sequence). V was shortened by 3 bases and J by 3 bases, with 5 bases between the two germline ends. The CDR3 is 12 residues long. CDR3 protein: CASSFTDYGYTF. DNA of the CDR3: TGTGCCAGCAGCTTTACGGACTATGGCTACACCTTC.

This clonotype was counted a few times. The chain recombines TRBV7-2 with TRBJ2-4, with 7 bases identical to TRBD1. The V segment lost 4 bases and the J segment 15 bases; nucleotides outside the gene matches: 15. Germline V CDR1 and CDR2: SGHTA, FQGNSA. CDR3 length: 14 amino acids. The CDR3 is CASSSGTDATPGYF. Written as DNA, the CDR3 is TGTGCCAGCAGCTCCGGGACAGACGCTACCCCAGGGTACTTC.

This clonotype was recorded a few times. The rearrangement links TRBV27 to TRBJ2-6; perhaps TRBD2 as D (5 bases). The germline CDR1 and CDR2 sequences are MNHEY and SMNVEV (reference sequence). The V and J ends lost 7 bases and 1 base respectively, with 20 bases between them. The CDR3 totals 18 residues. DNA for the CDR3: TGTGCCAGCACCCGAGGGCGGGCACCGGATTCTGGGGCCAACGTCCTGACTTTC. This sequence encodes CASTRGRAPDSGANVLTF.